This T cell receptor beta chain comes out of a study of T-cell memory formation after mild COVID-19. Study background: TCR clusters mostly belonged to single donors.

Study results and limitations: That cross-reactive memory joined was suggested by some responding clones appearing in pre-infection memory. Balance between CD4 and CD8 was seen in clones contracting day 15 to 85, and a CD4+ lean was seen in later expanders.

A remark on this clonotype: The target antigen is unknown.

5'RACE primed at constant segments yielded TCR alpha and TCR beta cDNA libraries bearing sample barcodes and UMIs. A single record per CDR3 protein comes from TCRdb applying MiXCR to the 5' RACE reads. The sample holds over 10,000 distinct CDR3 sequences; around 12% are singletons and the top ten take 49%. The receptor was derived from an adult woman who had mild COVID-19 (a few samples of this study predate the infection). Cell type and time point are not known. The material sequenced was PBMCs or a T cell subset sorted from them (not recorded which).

CDR3 coding DNA: TGTGCTAGTGGTCCCCACCAAGAGACCCAGTACTTC. As protein: CASGPHQETQYF. The rearrangement joins TRBV12-5 to TRBJ2-5; D gene unclear. V lost 5 bases and J lost 0, with 4 bases in between. CDR1 and CDR2 from the germline V gene are LGHNT and FRNRAP. CDR3 length: 12 amino acids.